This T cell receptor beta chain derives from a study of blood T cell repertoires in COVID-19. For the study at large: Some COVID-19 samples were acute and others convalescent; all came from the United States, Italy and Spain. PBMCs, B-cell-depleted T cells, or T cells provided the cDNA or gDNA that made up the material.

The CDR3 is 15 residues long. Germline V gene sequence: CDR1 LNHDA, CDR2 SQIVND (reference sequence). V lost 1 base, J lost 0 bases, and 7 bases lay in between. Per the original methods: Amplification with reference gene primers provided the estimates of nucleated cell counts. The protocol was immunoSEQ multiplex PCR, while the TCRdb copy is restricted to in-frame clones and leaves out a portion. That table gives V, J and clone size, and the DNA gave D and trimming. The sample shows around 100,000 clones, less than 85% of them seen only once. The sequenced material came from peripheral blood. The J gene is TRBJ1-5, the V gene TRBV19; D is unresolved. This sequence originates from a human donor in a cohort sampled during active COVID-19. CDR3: CASSIGTYSNQPQHF. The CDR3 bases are TGTGCCAGTAGTATAGGGACTTATAGCAATCAGCCCCAGCATTTT.